This T cell receptor (beta chain) appears in the sequencing data of a study of T cell repertoires in aging, cancer and after chemotherapy (dated by TCRdb to the late 2010s). Some background on the complete study: Six donor age groups were covered, ranging from 30 or younger up to 70 or older, and each group contained at least three individuals. In the solid tumor group, the paired samples taken before and after chemotherapy came from patients with brain tumors (glioblastoma) who were receiving therapy based on temozolomide. The complete dataset included about 9 million TCR reads. The study profiled peripheral blood TCR beta repertoires from healthy donors and cancer patients to examine immunoaging and T cell reconstitution after chemotherapy. A cohort of 218 cancer patients (approximately 92 with hematological and some 120 with solid cancers) was assembled, and approximately 97 healthy donors were included as a reference group. What the work shows at the level of the full study, not this receptor alone: In healthy donors, the drop in TCR diversity with age came mainly from a loss of richness, whereas in cancer patients a loss of evenness also played a part. It was noted by the authors that conclusions about immunological memory after chemotherapy cannot be drawn from the repertoire data. Compared with age-matched healthy donors, untreated patients with hematological or solid cancers had significantly lower TCR diversity and higher clonality in blood. In both cancer cohorts, median generation probability rose over the chemotherapy interval, which suggests that the repertoire was reconstituted through rebound thymic output.

V trim: 3 bases; J trim: 4 bases; unmatched bases: 5. The CDR3 measures 14 amino acids from cysteine to phenylalanine. Kept here is only the CDR3 DNA, which spans 42 bases and is read in frame from base 1. Instead of sorted cells or RNA, genomic DNA extracted from peripheral blood served as the source for amplifying TCR beta rearrangements. In this sample, this clonotype turned up a few times. The specificity of this receptor is unknown. Base qualities are not recorded, but no much larger clone differs from it by a single base. Rearranged TRB sequences spanning V, D and J segments were amplified in a multiplex touch-down PCR with a mixed TRB-A/B primer pool. Illumina adapters and sample indices were added to the amplicons in two consecutive PCR reactions performed with Phusion HS II polymerase. The amplicons were purified from gel with the NucleoSpin Gel and PCR Clean-up kit and then assessed with Qubit and an Agilent 2100 Bioanalyzer. Sequencing of the libraries was done on an Illumina MiSeq with paired-end, single-indexed 600-cycle runs. For the original study's pipeline: TRB sequences were processed with MiXCR versions 2.12 and 3.0.5. Each unique CDR3 nucleotide sequence was counted as one clone, and only productive sequences with at least two reads were retained. Repertoire metrics included Shannon diversity, evenness, clonality (one minus evenness), and alpha-parameterized diversity profiles from alpha 0 to 5. The IGoR algorithm was used to calculate generation probabilities of clones in the paired pre- and post-chemotherapy samples. Using fastp at Q25 and MiXCR, TCRdb reprocessed the public reads and kept productive beta chains. Under each unique CDR3 protein, matching rows form one entry showing the most common genes and DNA. It is TCRdb's table, rather than the study itself, that gives the V and J calls and clone size. This sample comprises over 3,500 distinct CDR3 sequences, around 30% of them detected only once. Together, the top ten hold around 19% of the sample.

This sequence uses TRBV12-3 or TRBV12-4 and TRBJ2-7, with 8 junctional bases fitting TRBD1. The sequenced sample was blood. This receptor was identified in a human donor with a solid tumor. The DNA reads TGTGCCAGCAGTTTGCAGGGGGCAACGTACGAGCAGTACTTC. It translates to CASSLQGATYEQYF.